A single sample is the source of the 21 T cell receptor beta chains below, sequenced in a study of cytomegalovirus exposure and HLA in healthy donors. The study ran its PCR with 60 Vbeta and 13 Jbeta primers. Sequencing used immunoSEQ multiplex PCR; TCRdb keeps in-frame clones, though not all of them. The sample lists 60,000 to 70,000 clones, approximately 72% occurring once. The specimen sequenced was PBMCs. The receptors originated from a woman in her 30s in good health and CMV-seronegative.

This clone was counted ten times or more. The chain is built from TRBV7-2 and TRBJ2-3, with 8 bases that match TRBD2. With V trimmed by 1 base and J by 1 base, 4 bases remained unmatched. Germline V gene data show CDR1 as SGHTA and CDR2 as FQGNSA. CDR3 length equals 16 residues. In nucleotides, the CDR3 is TGTGCCAGCAGCTTAGGTGCGGGGGGCCGCACAGATACGCAGTATTTT. Protein: CASSLGAGGRTDTQYF. The variable domain in full, with the rest retrieved from reference TRBV7-2 and TRBJ2-3, is GAGVSQSPSNKVTEKGKDVELRCDPISGHTALYWYRQSLGQGLEFLIYFQGNSAPDKSGLPSDRFSAERTGGSVSTLTIQRTQQEDSAVYLCASSLGAGGRTDTQYFGPGTRLTVL.

This clone appeared a few times. V usage is TRBV30 and J usage is TRBJ1-1, with D possibly matching TRBD1 (5 bases). Germline CDR1 is GTSNPN and CDR2 is SVGIG (reference sequence). The CDR3 runs 13 residues. The germline V and J ends were trimmed by 3 bases and 1 base, with 9 bases remaining between them. The CDR3 region has the DNA TGTGCCTGGAGGGCAGGGCCGAACACTGAAGCTTTCTTT. Protein sequence: CAWRAGPNTEAFF.

This chain links TRBV7-9 with TRBJ2-6; D possibly corresponds to TRBD1 (5 bases). CDR1 SEHNR and CDR2 FQNEAQ come from the germline V gene (reference sequence). With 3 bases removed from V and 0 bases from J, the gap between germline ends came to 15 bases. The CDR3 covers 18 residues. The CDR3 bases are TGTGCCAGCAGCTTCCGACAGAAAGATTACTCTGGGGCCAACGTCCTGACTTTC. It encodes CASSFRQKDYSGANVLTF.

V usage is TRBV29-1 and J usage is TRBJ1-2; D not resolved. Per germline, CDR1 SQVTM and CDR2 ANQGSEA. V was trimmed by 0 bases and J by 4 bases, leaving 9 bases between them. There are 13 residues in the CDR3. The CDR3 spells CSVEEGGSYGYTF. CDR3 sequence (DNA): TGCAGCGTTGAAGAGGGAGGGTCCTATGGCTACACCTTC. The full variable domain, in which reference TRBV29-1 and TRBJ1-2 provide the parts outside the CDR3, is SAVISQKPSRDICQRGTSLTIQCQVDSQVTMMFWYRQQPGQSLTLIATANQGSEATYESGFVIDKFPISRPNLTFSTLTVSNMSPEDSSIYLCSVEEGGSYGYTFGSGTRLTVV.

This chain joins TRBV19 and TRBJ2-5, with D perhaps TRBD2 (7 bases). The CDR3 sequence is 14 residues long. Trimming left V 2 bases short and J 5 bases short, with 12 bases between. Germline V gene sequence: CDR1 LNHDA, CDR2 SQIVND (reference sequence). This CDR3 reads CASSITGGAETQYF. The DNA of the CDR3 is TGTGCCAGTAGTATAACGGGGGGCGCGGAGACCCAGTACTTC. Full variable domain (remainder filled in from reference TRBV19 and TRBJ2-5): DGGITQSPKYLFRKEGQNVTLSCEQNLNHDAMYWYRQDPGQGLRLIYYSQIVNDFQKGDIAEGYSVSREKKESFPLTVTSAQKNPTAFYLCASSITGGAETQYFGPGTRLLVL.

This chain uses TRBV7-3 with TRBJ2-7, with 7 bases lining up with TRBD2. V trimming: 5 bases; J trimming: 3 bases; junction bases outside the gene matches: 10. The CDR3 length is 15 residues. CDR1 is SGHTA, CDR2 FQGTGA, per germline. This CDR3 reads CASSPRAGDYYEQYF. In DNA, the CDR3 is TGTGCCAGCAGCCCCCGGGCGGGGGACTACTACGAGCAGTACTTC.

This clone has more than one count but fewer than ten. The chain employs TRBV1 and TRBJ1-4. TRBV1 is a documented pseudogene. The CDR3 contains 15 residues. CDR3 sequence (DNA): TGCACCAGCAGCCTCAGGGAGGGGCAGGAGGAAAAACTGTTTTTT. It encodes CTSSLREGQEEKLFF.

The chain employs TRBV5-1 and TRBJ2-7, with TRBD1 matching over 8 bases. CDR1 and CDR2 (germline): SGHRS, YFSETQ. This CDR3 has 15 amino acids. The trim removed 4 bases at V and 5 bases at J, leaving 11 bases unmatched. CDR3 residues: CASSPPTGVGDEQYF. CDR3 DNA sequence: TGCGCCAGCAGCCCACCGACAGGGGTCGGGGACGAGCAGTACTTC.

J is TRBJ2-5 and V is TRBV27, with 8 bases aligning to TRBD1. CDR3 length: 16 amino acids. With 0 bases clipped from V and 5 bases from J, the junction kept 8 bases outside the gene matches. Germline CDR1 and CDR2: MNHEY and SMNVEV (reference sequence). This CDR3 is CASSLSGQGRGETQYF. In DNA form, the CDR3 reads TGTGCCAGCAGTTTATCCGGACAGGGCCGGGGGGAGACCCAGTACTTC.

The genes are TRBV7-7 and TRBJ2-3; 8 bases are shared with TRBD1. V was pared by 5 bases and J by 2 bases, with 9 bases of the junction left unmatched. The V gene's germline CDR1 is SSHAT and CDR2 FNYEAQ (reference sequence). This CDR3 is built from 16 residues. Here the CDR3 DNA reads TGTGCCAGCAGCCCCGGACAGGGAGAACCCACAGATACGCAGTATTTT. This encodes CASSPGQGEPTDTQYF.

This chain links TRBV5-1 with TRBJ2-1; TRBD2 is a possible D gene (5 bases). With 1 base removed from V and 9 bases from J, the gap between germline ends came to 11 bases. This CDR3 is built from 13 residues. The V gene's germline CDR1 is SGHRS and CDR2 YFSETQ. CDR3 loop: CASSLNRGSEQFF. CDR3 DNA: TGCGCCAGCAGCTTGAATCGGGGTAGTGAGCAGTTCTTC. The full variable domain, rest sourced from reference TRBV5-1 and TRBJ2-1, is KAGVTQTPRYLIKTRGQQVTLSCSPISGHRSVSWYQQTPGQGLQFLFEYFSETQRNKGNFPGRFSGRQFSNSRSEMNVSTLELGDSALYLCASSLNRGSEQFFGPGTRLTVL.

This clone was seen only a few times. The chain combines TRBV10-3 with TRBJ2-6; TRBD1 agrees at 8 bases. The length of the CDR3 is 14 residues. The germline V gene has CDR1 ENHRY and CDR2 SYGVKD. J was trimmed by 2 bases and V by 9 bases; bases with no gene match: 3. The CDR3 spells CAIKQGAGANVLTF. The CDR3 nucleotides are TGTGCCATTAAACAGGGGGCTGGGGCCAACGTCCTGACTTTC.

In this sample, this clone turned up a few times. This chain joins TRBV10-1 and TRBJ1-1, with 8 bases lining up with TRBD1. Germline V gene data show CDR1 as WNHNN and CDR2 as SYGVQD (reference sequence). With 1 base clipped from V and 4 bases from J, the junction kept 11 bases outside the gene matches. The length of the CDR3 is 17 residues. The DNA of the CDR3 is TGCGCCAGCAGTGAGTTCGGACAGGGCATTTCGGGCACTGAAGCTTTCTTT. This encodes CASSEFGQGISGTEAFF.

The chain has TRBV5-1 and TRBJ1-1, with D hard to call. The CDR3 runs 15 residues. V dropped 0 bases and J dropped 2 bases, with 11 bases sitting between them. Germline CDR1 and CDR2: SGHRS and YFSETQ. The CDR3 loop reads CASSLGPESNTEAFF. The CDR3 coding sequence is TGCGCCAGCAGCTTGGGGCCGGAGAGCAACACTGAAGCTTTCTTT.

This clone was detected only once. The CDR3 DNA follows: TGTGCCAGCAGTGCCGTCCTCCAGGGATTGGAAGAGACCCAGTACTTC. Residues: CASSAVLQGLEETQYF. The V gene is TRBV6-1, the J gene TRBJ2-5, with a tentative D call TRBD1 (5 bases). CDR3 length: 16 amino acids. Germline V gives CDR1 MNHNS, CDR2 SASEGT. Trimming took off 4 bases at V and 3 bases at J, with 18 bases between the two ends.

This clone was found a few times. V usage is TRBV28 and J usage is TRBJ1-2, with D tentatively TRBD1 (5 bases). The CDR3 is 15 amino acids. V lost 8 bases and J 5 bases, leaving 21 bases between the germline ends. Germline CDR1 MDHEN, CDR2 SYDVKM. The CDR3 loop is CASAKGPTSPYGYTF. Here the CDR3 DNA reads TGTGCCAGCGCTAAGGGGCCTACCTCCCCTTATGGCTACACCTTC.

The CDR3 DNA sequence: TGTGCCAGCAGCTTTGTGGGCACGGGGGGAAATGGCTACACCTTC. It specifies CASSFVGTGGNGYTF. The rearrangement links TRBV7-2 to TRBJ1-2; the D gene is possibly TRBD1 (5 bases). The V and J ends lost 3 bases and 6 bases respectively, with 17 bases between them. Germline loops: CDR1 SGHTA, CDR2 FQGNSA. The CDR3 contains 15 residues.

This sequence joins TRBV5-1 and TRBJ2-7; 7 bases align to TRBD1. Germline lookup yields CDR1 SGHRS and CDR2 YFSETQ. The V gene end was trimmed by 4 bases and the J gene end by 2 bases; junction bases not matched to a gene: 6. The CDR3 sequence is 14 residues long. CDR3 sequence (DNA): TGCGCCAGCAGCGGTTTGCAGGGGGCCTACGAGCAGTACTTC. Its protein is CASSGLQGAYEQYF.

The chain joins TRBV30 to TRBJ2-1, with D perhaps matching TRBD2 (6 bases). CDR1 and CDR2 (germline): GTSNPN, SVGIG (reference sequence). Trimming pared 0 bases from V and 2 bases from J, leaving 11 bases between. The CDR3 has 15 amino acids. CDR3 region: CAWSVWGGTYNEQFF. CDR3 sequence (DNA): TGTGCCTGGAGTGTCTGGGGAGGCACCTACAATGAGCAGTTCTTC.

The V and J genes are TRBV7-7 and TRBJ2-2; D is uncertain. Germline assignment: CDR1 SSHAT and CDR2 FNYEAQ (reference sequence). Trimming removed 4 bases at V and 6 bases at J, with 12 bases between. The length of the CDR3 is 14 residues. The CDR3 DNA sequence: TGTGCCAGCAGCTCAGGCATCGGCGCCGGGGAGCTGTTTTTT. Translated: CASSSGIGAGELFF.

The chain uses TRBV9 and TRBJ2-3; D unresolved. Trimming removed 0 bases at V and 6 bases at J, with 14 bases between. The CDR3 consists of 15 residues. CDR1 SGDLS and CDR2 YYNGEE come from the germline V gene. The CDR3 sequence is CASSVGVERADTQYF. The CDR3, as DNA: TGTGCCAGCAGCGTAGGGGTAGAGAGAGCGGATACGCAGTATTTT.